The 20 T cell receptor beta chains below come from one sample, sequenced in a study of blood T cell repertoires in COVID-19. The repertoire was sequenced with immunoSEQ multiplex PCR; TCRdb's copy has only in-frame clones and lacks some. The sample contains fewer than 450,000 clones, about 90% of which appear only once. The sample consisted of peripheral blood. The receptors were gathered from a woman younger than 30 who had recovered from COVID-19.

This clone has just one count. The chain employs TRBV3-1 (or the pseudogene TRBV3-2) and TRBJ1-1, with a tentative D call TRBD1 (5 bases). V lost 0 bases, J lost 8 bases, and 16 bases lay in between. The germline gives CDR1 LGHDT, CDR2 YNNKEL (reference sequence). The CDR3 has 15 amino acids. The CDR3 loop is CASSQDLEGNSEAFF. The CDR3 nucleotides are TGTGCCAGCAGCCAAGATTTGGAGGGGAACTCCGAAGCTTTCTTT.

The gene calls are TRBV30 and TRBJ1-1; D gene ambiguous. The length of the CDR3 is 15 residues. In germline, CDR1 is GTSNPN, CDR2 SVGIG (reference sequence). V lost 3 bases, J lost 0 bases, and 14 bases lay in between. CDR3 nucleotide sequence: TGTGCCTGGAGAGCTACTCTTAGCATGAACACTGAAGCTTTCTTT. Its translation: CAWRATLSMNTEAFF.

The genes are TRBV28 and TRBJ2-1, with 9 bases identical to TRBD2. The CDR3 runs 20 residues. CDR1 MDHEN and CDR2 SYDVKM come from the germline V gene. The trim removed 3 bases at V and 8 bases at J, leaving 23 bases unmatched. The CDR3 reads CASSLPTGLVDSGSVDEQFF. CDR3 nucleotide sequence: TGTGCCAGCAGTTTGCCCACAGGGTTGGTTGATAGCGGGAGTGTGGATGAGCAGTTCTTC.

The rearrangement links TRBV29-1 to TRBJ2-1, with D possibly matching TRBD1 (6 bases). The V gene's germline CDR1 is SQVTM and CDR2 ANQGSEA. The CDR3 has 13 residues. Trimming removed 4 bases from V and 3 bases from J, with 10 bases in between. The CDR3 is CSVVQGNYNEQFF. The CDR3 region has the DNA TGCAGCGTTGTACAGGGAAACTACAATGAGCAGTTCTTC.

This clone has a single count. The gene calls are TRBV10-3 and TRBJ2-1; maybe TRBD2 (5 bases). Germline V gene lookup returns CDR1 ENHRY and CDR2 SYGVKD. V was shortened by 6 bases and J by 0 bases, with 12 bases between the two germline ends. The CDR3 spans 15 residues. The CDR3 loop reads CAISGSAISYNEQFF. As DNA, the CDR3 is TGTGCCATCAGCGGTAGCGCAATCTCCTACAATGAGCAGTTCTTC.

Comments on this clone: The same CDR3 can be traced to other DNA sequences in this sample. The gene calls are TRBV6-6 and TRBJ2-3; a possible D gene is TRBD2 (6 bases). This CDR3 contains 12 residues. Germline V gene data show CDR1 as MNHNY and CDR2 as SVGAGI (reference sequence). V was trimmed by 3 bases and J by 6 bases, leaving 7 bases between them. CDR3 nucleotide sequence: TGTGCCAGCAGTTATCGGGGGGATACGCAGTATTTT. This encodes CASSYRGDTQYF.

J is TRBJ1-2 and V is TRBV25-1; D gene ambiguous. This CDR3 comprises 13 residues. Germline V gene sequence: CDR1 MGHDK, CDR2 SYGVNS. V was cut by 2 bases and J by 2 bases, with 6 bases left in between. CDR3 sequence (DNA): TGTGCCAGCAGTGAACGGGTGAACTATGGCTACACCTTC. Translating it yields CASSERVNYGYTF.

The V call is TRBV3-1 (or the pseudogene TRBV3-2), the J call TRBJ2-5; 7 positions match TRBD2. The trim removed 1 base at V and 4 bases at J, leaving 3 bases unmatched. The CDR3 spans 14 residues. CDR1 LGHDT and CDR2 YNNKEL come from the germline V gene (reference sequence). The CDR3 region has the DNA TGTGCCAGCAGCCAAGCGGGGGGTAGAGAGACCCAGTACTTC. This gives the protein CASSQAGGRETQYF.

In this sample, this clone turned up once. The chain recombines TRBV3-1 (or the pseudogene TRBV3-2) with TRBJ2-1, with 10 bases that match TRBD2. The CDR3 runs 15 residues. V gave up 1 base and J gave up 9 bases; unmatched junction bases: 6. CDR1 and CDR2 from the germline V gene are LGHDT and YNNKEL (reference sequence). The CDR3 reads CASSQGLAGVAEQFF. CDR3 nucleotide sequence: TGTGCCAGCAGCCAAGGGCTAGCGGGAGTAGCTGAGCAGTTCTTC.

This clone was detected only once. The rearrangement uses TRBV18 and TRBJ2-3; 10 bases fit TRBD1. Germline CDR1 is KGHSH and CDR2 is LQKENI. This CDR3 region has 16 residues. Unmatched junction bases numbered 5, after V lost 3 bases and J lost 2 bases. The CDR3 sequence is CASSPRDRGSTDTQYF. CDR3 nucleotides: TGTGCCAGCTCACCCCGGGACAGGGGATCCACAGATACGCAGTATTTT.

The chain recombines TRBV25-1 with TRBJ2-2; possible D gene TRBD1, 6 bases. Germline V lookup: CDR1 MGHDK, CDR2 SYGVNS. This CDR3 spans 15 amino acids. V lost 11 bases and J 4 bases, leaving 20 bases between the germline ends. In DNA, the CDR3 is TGTGCCGGGGGCTTGGGGGAGAGGGCCACCGGGGAGCTGTTTTTT. Protein: CAGGLGERATGELFF. Together with reference TRBV25-1 and TRBJ2-2, the CDR3 gives the full variable domain: EADIYQTPRYLVIGTGKKITLECSQTMGHDKMYWYQQDPGMELHLIHYSYGVNSTEKGDLSSESTVSRIRTEHFPLTLESARPSHTSQYLCAGGLGERATGELFFGEGSRLTVL.

V usage is TRBV9 and J usage is TRBJ1-1, with D maybe TRBD1 (5 bases). The ends were cut back, 1 base at V and 5 bases at J, with 15 bases in the middle. The CDR3 spans 15 residues. In germline, CDR1 is SGDLS, CDR2 YYNGEE. This CDR3 is CASSVLQGTRTEAFF. CDR3 nucleotide sequence: TGTGCCAGCAGCGTACTCCAGGGAACGAGAACTGAAGCTTTCTTT.

DNA of the CDR3: TGTGCCAGCTCCGACAGACGTATGAACACTGAAGCTTTCTTT. Protein: CASSDRRMNTEAFF. The gene calls are TRBV18 and TRBJ1-1; D may be TRBD1 (5 bases). The ends were cut back, 6 bases at V and 0 bases at J, with 11 bases in the middle. The CDR3 has 14 amino acids. Per germline, CDR1 KGHSH and CDR2 LQKENI.

V usage is TRBV27 and J usage is TRBJ2-3, with 9 bases that match TRBD2. The CDR3 extends over 16 amino acids. Germline V CDR1 and CDR2: MNHEY, SMNVEV (reference sequence). The J segment lost 4 bases and the V segment lost 4 bases, leaving 9 bases of the junction unmatched. In nucleotides, the CDR3 is TGTGCCAGCAGTTCCGAGCGGGAGGCCCTTCCAGATACGCAGTATTTT. Residues: CASSSEREALPDTQYF.

The gene calls are TRBV11-2 and TRBJ2-1; 9 bases line up with TRBD1. Germline V gene data show CDR1 as SGHAT and CDR2 as FQNNGV. V shed 3 bases, J shed 6 bases, and the junction held 6 bases outside the gene matches. The CDR3 totals 15 residues. The CDR3 reads CASSFGGTGFNEQFF. DNA of the CDR3: TGTGCCAGCAGCTTTGGCGGGACAGGGTTCAATGAGCAGTTCTTC.

The V gene is TRBV19, the J gene TRBJ2-3, with a tentative D call TRBD1 (7 bases). The CDR3 spans 17 residues. Trimming stripped 5 bases from V and 3 bases from J, with 21 bases between. Germline V gene data show CDR1 as LNHDA and CDR2 as SQIVND (reference sequence). The CDR3, as DNA: TGTGCCAGTAGTGAATTTTTGCGGCAGGGGGGAACAGATACGCAGTATTTT. Translated, it gives CASSEFLRQGGTDTQYF.

The chain employs TRBV9 and TRBJ2-3, with TRBD1 identical over 7 bases. V lost 1 base to trimming and J lost 4 bases; unmatched junction nucleotides: 3. The CDR3 extends over 14 amino acids. Germline V gene lookup returns CDR1 SGDLS and CDR2 YYNGEE. The CDR3 nucleotides read TGTGCCAGCAGCGTAACAGGGGATCCAGATACGCAGTATTTT. Its translation: CASSVTGDPDTQYF. Looking up the rest from reference TRBV9 and TRBJ2-3 gives the full variable domain: DSGVTQTPKHLITATGQRVTLRCSPRSGDLSVYWYQQSLDQGLQFLIQYYNGEERAKGNILERFSAQQFPDLHSELNLSSLELGDSALYFCASSVTGDPDTQYFGPGTRLTVL.

CDR3 sequence: CASSLEPLADTQYF. The CDR3 DNA reads as TGTGCCAGCTCACTAGAGCCACTAGCCGATACGCAGTATTTT. The gene calls are TRBV18 and TRBJ2-3, with a tentative D call TRBD2 (6 bases). Trimming shortened V by 4 bases and J by 6 bases, and 14 bases separated the two germline ends. CDR1 is KGHSH, CDR2 LQKENI, per germline. The CDR3 length is 14 residues.

The V gene is TRBV11-2, the J gene TRBJ1-6; D might be TRBD1 (6 bases). Per the germline V gene, CDR1 is SGHAT and CDR2 is FQNNGV. The ends were cut back, 7 bases at V and 6 bases at J, with 28 bases in the middle. CDR3 length: 19 amino acids. CDR3 sequence (DNA): TGTGCCAGCACCCCCGGCCAGGGGATCGTAAGGATGGGTAATTCACCCCTCCACTTT. It yields the protein CASTPGQGIVRMGNSPLHF.

This chain connects TRBV6-5 to TRBJ1-2, with a possible D match to TRBD1 (5 bases). V dropped 4 bases and J dropped 5 bases, with 5 bases sitting between them. Germline V gene lookup returns CDR1 MNHEY and CDR2 SVGAGI. This CDR3 spans 11 amino acids. CDR3 sequence reads: CASSSGYGYTF. CDR3 DNA: TGTGCCAGCAGTTCAGGGTATGGCTACACCTTC.